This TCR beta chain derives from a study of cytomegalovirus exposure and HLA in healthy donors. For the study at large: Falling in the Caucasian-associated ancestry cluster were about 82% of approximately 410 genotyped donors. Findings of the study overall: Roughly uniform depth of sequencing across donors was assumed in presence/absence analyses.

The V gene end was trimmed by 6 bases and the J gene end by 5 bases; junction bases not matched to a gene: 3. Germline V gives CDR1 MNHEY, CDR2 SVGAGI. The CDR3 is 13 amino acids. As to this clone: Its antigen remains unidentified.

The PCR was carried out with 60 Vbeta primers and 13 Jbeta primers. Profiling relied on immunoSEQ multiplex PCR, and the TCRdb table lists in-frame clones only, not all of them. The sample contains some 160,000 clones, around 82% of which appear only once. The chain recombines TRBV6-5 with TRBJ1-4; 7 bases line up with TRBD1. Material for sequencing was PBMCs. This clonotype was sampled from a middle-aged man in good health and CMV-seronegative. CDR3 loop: CASRLDRNEKLFF. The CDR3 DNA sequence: TGTGCCAGCAGGCTGGACAGGAATGAAAAACTGTTTTTT.